This T cell receptor beta chain was recovered during a study of T cells expressing NK-cell markers. The germline V gene encodes CDR1 KGHSH and CDR2 LQKENI. There are 16 residues in the CDR3. TCRdb derives one entry per CDR3 protein from the 5' RACE reads, leaving out DNA. Its listing shows fewer than 400,000 distinct CDR3 sequences. Sequencing was performed on blood T cells: a sorted CD56 or NKG2C T cell subset, CD4+ or CD8+ T cells, or bulk PBMC T cells (not recorded which). This receptor was taken from a man between 18 and 69 years old in good health. The chain has TRBV18 and TRBJ2-7; TCRdb's D call, TRBD1, is unchecked because there is no DNA. Here the CDR3 reads CASSPPNRGNSDEQYF.